These T cell receptor beta chains were read from a single sample in a study of CD8 T cells in ankylosing spondylitis. TCRdb re-derived calls from the 5' RACE reads in MiXCR, one entry per CDR3 protein. The table has 150,000 to 200,000 distinct CDR3 sequences, roughly 11% seen once. Material for sequencing was blood, either unsorted or a sorted T cell fraction (not recorded which). All receptors come from a male donor with ankylosing spondylitis or in good health (not recorded which). The CDR3 runs from the conserved cysteine through the conserved F or W. D genes are given only for firm matches. Clone sizes are given selectively: once, few, many, or a class where the clone is expanded.

>NA|few|TRBV2|TRBJ2-1
CASSDTNRGNEQFF
TGTGCCAGCAGTGATACTAACCGGGGAAATGAGCAGTTCTTC
>TRBD2|few|TRBV27|TRBJ2-3
CASSLRFGAGGRDTQYF
TGTGCCAGCAGTTTACGATTCGGAGCGGGGGGCCGAGATACGCAGTATTTT
>NA|many|TRBV20-1|TRBJ1-4
CSARSAQNEKLFF
TGCAGTGCTAGGTCGGCACAGAATGAAAAACTGTTTTTT
>NA|NA|TRBV12-3/TRBV12-4|TRBJ1-1
CASAGGWEDTEAFF
TGTGCCAGCGCCGGGGGGTGGGAGGACACTGAAGCTTTCTTT
>TRBD2|many|TRBV12-3/TRBV12-4|TRBJ2-5
CASSSDRVGASGSETQYF
TGTGCCAGCAGCTCAGACAGGGTTGGGGCTAGCGGGAGTGAGACCCAGTACTTC
>NA|NA|TRBV3-1|TRBJ1-1
CASSQESRPNTEAFF
TGTGCCAGCAGCCAAGAGTCCAGACCGAACACTGAAGCTTTCTTT
>NA|NA|TRBV2|TRBJ2-7
CASRGRLQAYEQYF
TGTGCCAGCAGGGGGAGACTCCAAGCCTACGAGCAGTACTTC
>NA|few|TRBV29-1|TRBJ1-1
CSDGGPVTEAFF
TGCAGCGACGGGGGACCCGTCACTGAAGCTTTCTTT
>TRBD1|many|TRBV20-1|TRBJ2-5
CSARDRGQSLQETQYF
TGCAGTGCTAGAGATCGGGGACAGTCCTTGCAAGAGACCCAGTACTTC
>NA|few|TRBV25-1|TRBJ2-3
CASSEYLASTDTQYF
TGTGCCAGCAGTGAATATCTAGCAAGCACAGATACGCAGTATTTT
>NA|many|TRBV10-3|TRBJ2-4
CAISAGLGGSKNIQYF
TGTGCCATCAGTGCTGGCCTCGGGGGTTCCAAAAACATTCAGTACTTC